Sequencing of this T cell receptor beta chain was carried out in a study of cytomegalovirus exposure and HLA in healthy donors. Study results and caveats: Among the CMV-associated chains, three were confirmed in vitro as specific for CMV antigens. In an earlier analysis, about 90% or about 30%: the productive usage of most TCR beta V segments. In a later analysis, HLA-associated beta chains showed higher expansion and lower generation probabilities than comparable chains. TCR beta sequences numbering roughly 16,000 were associated with HLA alleles at 0.05 false discovery rate in a later analysis.

Use of 60 Vbeta and 13 Jbeta primers characterized the PCR. Assay: immunoSEQ multiplex PCR; the TCRdb copy retains only in-frame clones and omits some. Among 85,000 to 120,000 clones listed, about three quarters were seen once. The CDR3 has 19 amino acids. V gave up 5 bases and J gave up 0 bases; unmatched junction bases: 15. CDR1 and CDR2 (germline): SGHAT, FQNNGV. On this clone itself: What it recognizes is unknown.

The chain combines TRBV11-2 with TRBJ2-3; 9 bases align to TRBD2. Specimen: PBMCs. This TCR came from a woman between 45 and 60 years old in good health and CMV-seropositive. This chain's CDR3 is CASSGERVGGGVSTDTQYF. CDR3 coding DNA: TGTGCCAGCAGCGGGGAGAGGGTCGGCGGGGGGGTTAGCACAGATACGCAGTATTTT.